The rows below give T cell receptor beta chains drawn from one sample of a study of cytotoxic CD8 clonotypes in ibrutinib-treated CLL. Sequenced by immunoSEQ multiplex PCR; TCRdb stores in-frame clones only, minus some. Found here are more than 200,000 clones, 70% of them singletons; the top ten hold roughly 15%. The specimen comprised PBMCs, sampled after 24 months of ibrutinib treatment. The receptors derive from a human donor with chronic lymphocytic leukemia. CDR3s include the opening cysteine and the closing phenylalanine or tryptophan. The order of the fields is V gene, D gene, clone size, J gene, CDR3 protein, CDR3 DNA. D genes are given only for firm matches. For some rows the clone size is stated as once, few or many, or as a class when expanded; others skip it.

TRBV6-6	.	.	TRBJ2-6	CASSYETSGANVLTF	TGTGCCAGCAGTTACGAGACCTCTGGGGCCAACGTCCTGACTTTC
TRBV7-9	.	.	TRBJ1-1	CASSPRGGFPEAFF	TGTGCCAGCAGCCCAAGGGGGGGTTTCCCTGAAGCTTTCTTT
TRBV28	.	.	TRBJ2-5	CASTPGGLSGETQYF	TGTGCCAGCACCCCGGGTGGACTCTCGGGAGAGACCCAGTACTTC
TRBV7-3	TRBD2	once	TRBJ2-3	CASSFIGSQREMRDTQYF	TGTGCCAGCAGCTTCATTGGGTCCCAGCGGGAGATGCGCGATACGCAGTATTTT
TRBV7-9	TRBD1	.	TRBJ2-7	CASSPQGQLTYEQYF	TGTGCCAGCAGCCCCCAGGGACAGCTAACCTACGAGCAGTACTTC
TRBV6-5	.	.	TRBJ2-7	CASSDGWPGAYEQYF	TGTGCCAGCAGCGACGGGTGGCCAGGGGCCTACGAGCAGTACTTC
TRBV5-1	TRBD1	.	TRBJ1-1	CASKGLTGLNTEAFF	TGCGCGAGCAAGGGCCTGACAGGGTTGAACACTGAAGCTTTCTTT
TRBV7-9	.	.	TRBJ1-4	CASSLEVVGKVFF	TGTGCCAGCAGCTTAGAGGTAGTGGGGAAGGTGTTTTTT
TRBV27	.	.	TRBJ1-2	CASSPQSGLPYGYTF	TGTGCCAGCAGTCCCCAGTCAGGGTTGCCCTATGGCTACACCTTC
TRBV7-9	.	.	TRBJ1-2	CASSFPAGNYGYTF	TGTGCCAGCAGCTTTCCGGCAGGAAACTATGGCTACACCTTC
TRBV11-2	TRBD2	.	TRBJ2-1	CASSLVLTSGRARQFF	TGTGCCAGCAGCTTAGTACTGACTAGCGGGAGGGCCCGACAGTTCTTC
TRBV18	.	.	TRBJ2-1	CASSAGQINEQFF	TGTGCCAGCTCAGCTGGACAGATCAATGAGCAGTTCTTC
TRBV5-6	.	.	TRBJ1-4	CASSLEARQTNEKLFF	TGTGCCAGCAGCTTGGAGGCCCGACAAACTAATGAAAAACTGTTTTTT
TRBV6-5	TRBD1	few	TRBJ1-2	CASSSSGGGPYGYTF	TGTGCCAGCAGTTCCTCAGGGGGTGGCCCCTATGGCTACACCTTC
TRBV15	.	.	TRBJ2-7	CATSPEGPYEQYF	TGTGCCACCAGCCCAGAGGGGCCCTACGAGCAGTACTTC
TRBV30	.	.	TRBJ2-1	CAWMGAWWLASNEQFF	TGTGCCTGGATGGGGGCATGGTGGCTAGCCTCCAATGAGCAGTTCTTC
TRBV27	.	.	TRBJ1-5	CASSPGQYSNQPQHF	TGTGCCAGCAGCCCCGGACAGTATAGCAATCAGCCCCAGCATTTT
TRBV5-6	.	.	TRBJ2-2	CASSLAGSLTGELFF	TGTGCCAGCAGCTTGGCAGGGTCCCTCACCGGGGAGCTGTTTTTT
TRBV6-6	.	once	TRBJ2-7	CASSLNSPGLSEQYF	TGTGCCAGCAGTTTGAACAGCCCTGGACTTAGCGAGCAGTACTTC
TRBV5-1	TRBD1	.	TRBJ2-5	CASSIEQGARETQYF	TGCGCCAGCAGCATCGAACAGGGGGCCAGAGAGACCCAGTACTTC
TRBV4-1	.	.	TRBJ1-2	CASSQDSTFYGYTF	TGCGCCAGCAGCCAAGACAGTACCTTCTATGGCTACACCTTC
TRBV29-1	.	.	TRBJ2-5	CSVERSQQETQYF	TGCAGCGTTGAGCGGTCGCAGCAAGAGACCCAGTACTTC
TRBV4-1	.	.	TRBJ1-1	CASSQVLLNPEAFF	TGCGCCAGCAGCCAAGTTTTACTCAACCCCGAAGCTTTCTTT
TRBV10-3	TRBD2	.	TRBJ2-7	CAISWAGTSGRPSYEQYF	TGTGCCATCAGTTGGGCCGGGACTAGCGGGAGGCCCTCCTACGAGCAGTACTTC
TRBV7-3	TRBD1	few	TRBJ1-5	CASSSSGTGNQPQHF	TGTGCCAGCAGCTCCTCCGGGACAGGGAATCAGCCCCAGCATTTT
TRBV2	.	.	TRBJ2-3	CASTGSTDTQYF	TGTGCCAGCACCGGGTCCACAGATACGCAGTATTTT
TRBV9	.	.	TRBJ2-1	CASSVGSSAYNEQFF	TGTGCCAGCAGCGTTGGCAGCTCGGCCTACAATGAGCAGTTCTTC
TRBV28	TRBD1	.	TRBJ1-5	CASLSGQGDQPQHF	TGTGCCAGTTTGTCGGGACAGGGGGATCAGCCCCAGCATTTT
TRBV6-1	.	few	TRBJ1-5	CASSERNSNQPQHF	TGTGCCAGCAGTGAACGAAATAGCAATCAGCCCCAGCATTTT
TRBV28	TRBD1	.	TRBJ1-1	CASSIGGNTEAFF	TGTGCCAGCAGTATAGGGGGCAACACTGAAGCTTTCTTT
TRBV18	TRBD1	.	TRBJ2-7	CASSADRVEQYF	TGTGCCAGCTCAGCCGACAGGGTCGAGCAGTACTTC
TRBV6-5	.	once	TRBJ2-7	CASSTVKKGTYEQYF	TGTGCCAGCAGTACCGTAAAAAAGGGGACCTACGAGCAGTACTTC
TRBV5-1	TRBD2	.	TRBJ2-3	CASSGLAGGPAGTDTQYF	TGCGCCAGCTCGGGACTAGCGGGAGGGCCGGCTGGCACAGATACGCAGTATTTT
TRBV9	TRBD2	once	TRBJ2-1	CASSVVLAGVGEQFF	TGTGCCAGCAGCGTAGTCCTAGCGGGAGTAGGTGAGCAGTTCTTC
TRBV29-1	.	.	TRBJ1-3	CSVGPDTSGNTIYF	TGCAGCGTTGGTCCGGACACCTCTGGAAACACCATATATTTT
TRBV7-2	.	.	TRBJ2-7	CASSLLSPTYEQYF	TGTGCCAGCAGCTTACTGTCCCCAACCTACGAGCAGTACTTC
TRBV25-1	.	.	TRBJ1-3	CASSEAPGPSSGNTIYF	TGTGCCAGCAGTGAAGCGCCAGGGCCATCCTCTGGAAACACCATATATTTT
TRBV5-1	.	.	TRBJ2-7	CASSLQGDEQYF	TGCGCCAGCAGCTTACAGGGTGACGAGCAGTACTTC
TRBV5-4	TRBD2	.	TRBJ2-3	CASSAGGTSGYTDTQYF	TGTGCCAGCAGCGCCGGCGGGACTAGCGGATACACAGATACGCAGTATTTT
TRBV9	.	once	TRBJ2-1	CASSFPGLVEQFF	TGTGCCAGCAGCTTCCCGGGGCTCGTGGAGCAGTTCTTC